The source of this T cell receptor (beta chain) is a study of blood T cells in healthy people across ages. Whole-study results and caveats: Investigators viewed diversity estimates from one million T cells as underestimates, the study reported. As age increased, TCR beta diversity per million T cells fell in a roughly linear fashion.

This CDR3 spans 14 amino acids. The J segment lost 4 bases and the V segment lost 8 bases, leaving 10 bases of the junction unmatched. Per germline, CDR1 GTSNPN and CDR2 SVGIG (reference sequence). The individuals who served as donors were healthy Caucasians living in Russia, aged roughly 6 to 95. The second PCR ran roughly 6 to 11 cycles with a sample-barcoded 5' primer and J-beta primers. Each cDNA molecule carried a tag from a template-switch adaptor that contained 12 random nucleotides. MiXCR, applied by TCRdb to the 5' RACE reads, yields one record per CDR3 protein. This sample has about 1,500,000 distinct CDR3 sequences, with roughly 27% found just once. Points on this clonotype: What it binds is unknown.

The chain combines TRBV30 with TRBJ2-5; 10 bases line up with TRBD1. This sequence originates from a woman aged 25-40 years in good health. Specimen: blood. This CDR3 is CAQRGTGAIETQYF. The CDR3 nucleotides are TGTGCCCAAAGGGGGACAGGGGCGATAGAGACCCAGTACTTC.